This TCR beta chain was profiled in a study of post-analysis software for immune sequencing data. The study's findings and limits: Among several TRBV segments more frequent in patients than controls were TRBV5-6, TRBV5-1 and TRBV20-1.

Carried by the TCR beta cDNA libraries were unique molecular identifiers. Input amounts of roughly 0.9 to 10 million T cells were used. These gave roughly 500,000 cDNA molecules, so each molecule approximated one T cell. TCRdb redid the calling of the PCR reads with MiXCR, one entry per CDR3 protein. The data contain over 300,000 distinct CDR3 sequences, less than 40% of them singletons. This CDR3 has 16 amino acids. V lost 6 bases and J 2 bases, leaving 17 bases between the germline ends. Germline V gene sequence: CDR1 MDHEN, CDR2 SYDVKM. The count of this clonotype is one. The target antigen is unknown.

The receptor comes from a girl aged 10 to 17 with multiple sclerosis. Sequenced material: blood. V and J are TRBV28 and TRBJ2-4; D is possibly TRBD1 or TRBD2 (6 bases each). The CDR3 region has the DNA TGTGCCAGCAGCTCCCCGGGGGCAGGATCCAAAAACATTCAGTACTTC. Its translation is CASSSPGAGSKNIQYF.